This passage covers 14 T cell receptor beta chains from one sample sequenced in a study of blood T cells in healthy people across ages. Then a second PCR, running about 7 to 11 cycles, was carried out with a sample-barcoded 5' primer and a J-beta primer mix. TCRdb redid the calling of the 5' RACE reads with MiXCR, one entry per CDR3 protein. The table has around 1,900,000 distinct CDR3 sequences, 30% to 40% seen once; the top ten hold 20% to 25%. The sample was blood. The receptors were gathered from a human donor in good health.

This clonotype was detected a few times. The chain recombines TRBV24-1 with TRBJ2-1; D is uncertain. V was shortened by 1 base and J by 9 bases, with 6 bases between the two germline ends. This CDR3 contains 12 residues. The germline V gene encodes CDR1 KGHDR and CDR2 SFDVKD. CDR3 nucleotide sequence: TGTGCCACCAGTGATTTTAGACGTGAGCAGTTCTTC. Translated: CATSDFRREQFF.

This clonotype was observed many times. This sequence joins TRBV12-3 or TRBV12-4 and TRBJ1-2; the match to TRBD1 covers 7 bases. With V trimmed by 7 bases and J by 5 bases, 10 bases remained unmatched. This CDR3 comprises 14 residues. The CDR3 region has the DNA TGTGCCAGCACCACGGGACAGACCGATTATGGCTACACCTTC. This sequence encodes CASTTGQTDYGYTF.

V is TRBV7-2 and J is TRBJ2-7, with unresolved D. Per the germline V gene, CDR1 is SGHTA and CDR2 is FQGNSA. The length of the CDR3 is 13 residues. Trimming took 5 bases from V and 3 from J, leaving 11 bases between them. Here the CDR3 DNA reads TGTGCCAGCAGCGCGTACGCATACTACGAGCAGTACTTC. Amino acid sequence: CASSAYAYYEQYF.

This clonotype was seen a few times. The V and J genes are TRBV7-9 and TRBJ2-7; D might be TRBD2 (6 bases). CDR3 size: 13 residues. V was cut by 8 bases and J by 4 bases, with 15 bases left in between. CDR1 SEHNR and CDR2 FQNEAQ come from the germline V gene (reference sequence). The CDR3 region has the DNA TGTGCCAGCGCTTTGTATGGGGGGTACGAGCAGTACTTC. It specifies CASALYGGYEQYF. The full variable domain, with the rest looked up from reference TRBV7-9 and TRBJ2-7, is DTGVSQNPRHKITKRGQNVTFRCDPISEHNRLYWYRQTLGQGPEFLTYFQNEAQLEKSRLLSDRFSAERPKGSFSTLEIQRTEQGDSAMYLCASALYGGYEQYFGPGTRLTVT.

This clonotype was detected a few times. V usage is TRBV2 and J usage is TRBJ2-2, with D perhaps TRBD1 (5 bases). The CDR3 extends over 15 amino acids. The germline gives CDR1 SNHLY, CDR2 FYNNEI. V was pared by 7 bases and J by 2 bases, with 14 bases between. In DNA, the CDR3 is TGTGCCAGCAATCGGGCAGGGAAAAACACCGGGGAGCTGTTTTTT. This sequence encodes CASNRAGKNTGELFF.

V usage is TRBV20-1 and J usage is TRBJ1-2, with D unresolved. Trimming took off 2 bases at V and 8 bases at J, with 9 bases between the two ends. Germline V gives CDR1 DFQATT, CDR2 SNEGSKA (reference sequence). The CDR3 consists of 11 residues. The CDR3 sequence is CSARSELGYTF. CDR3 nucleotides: TGCAGTGCTAGATCGGAATTGGGCTACACCTTC.

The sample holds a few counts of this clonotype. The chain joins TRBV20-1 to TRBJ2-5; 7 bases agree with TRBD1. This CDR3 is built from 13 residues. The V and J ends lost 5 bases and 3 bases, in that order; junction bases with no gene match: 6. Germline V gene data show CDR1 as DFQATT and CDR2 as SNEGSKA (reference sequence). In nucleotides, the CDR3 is TGCAGTGCTCGGACAGGAAACGAAGAGACCCAGTACTTC. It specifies CSARTGNEETQYF.

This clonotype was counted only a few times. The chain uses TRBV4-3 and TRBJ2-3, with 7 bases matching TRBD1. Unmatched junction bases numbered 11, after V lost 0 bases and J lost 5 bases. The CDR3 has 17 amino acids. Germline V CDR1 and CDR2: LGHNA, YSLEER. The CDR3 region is CASSQEGTAGSLDTQYF. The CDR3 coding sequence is TGCGCCAGCAGCCAAGAAGGGACAGCCGGTTCTCTAGATACGCAGTATTTT.

The CDR3 nucleotides are TGTGCCAGCAGCTTCGGGGCCTTGGACGAGCAGTACTTC. This gives the protein CASSFGALDEQYF. The chain uses TRBV3-1 and TRBJ2-7, with D perhaps given as TRBD1 or TRBD2 (5 bases each). Deletions cut 5 bases from V and 5 bases from J, with 13 bases between. Per the germline V gene, CDR1 is LGHDT and CDR2 is YNNKEL (reference sequence). The CDR3 runs to 13 residues.

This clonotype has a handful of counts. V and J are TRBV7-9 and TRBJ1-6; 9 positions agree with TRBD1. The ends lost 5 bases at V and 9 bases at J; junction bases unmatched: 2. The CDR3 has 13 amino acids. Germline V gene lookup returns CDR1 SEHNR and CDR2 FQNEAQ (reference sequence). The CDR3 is CASSPGQGSPLHF. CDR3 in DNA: TGTGCCAGCAGCCCGGGACAGGGTTCACCCCTCCACTTT.

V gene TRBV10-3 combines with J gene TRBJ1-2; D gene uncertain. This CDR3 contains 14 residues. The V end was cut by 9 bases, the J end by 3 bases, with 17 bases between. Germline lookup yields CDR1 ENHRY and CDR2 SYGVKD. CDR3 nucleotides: TGTGCCATACACGGGGAGAAGGATCACTATGGCTACACCTTC. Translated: CAIHGEKDHYGYTF.

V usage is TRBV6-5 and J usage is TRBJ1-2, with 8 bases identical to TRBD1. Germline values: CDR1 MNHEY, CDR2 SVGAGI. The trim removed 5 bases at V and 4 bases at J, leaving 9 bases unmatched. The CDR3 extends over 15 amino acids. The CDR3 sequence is CASSRQLQGVYGYTF. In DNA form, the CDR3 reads TGTGCCAGCAGTCGACAACTACAGGGGGTCTATGGCTACACCTTC.

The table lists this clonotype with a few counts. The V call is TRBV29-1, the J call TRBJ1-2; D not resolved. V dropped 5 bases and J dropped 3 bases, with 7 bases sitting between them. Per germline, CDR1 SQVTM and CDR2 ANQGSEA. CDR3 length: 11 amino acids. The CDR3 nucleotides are TGCAGCGTTCGTCTAGACTATGGCTACACCTTC. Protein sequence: CSVRLDYGYTF.

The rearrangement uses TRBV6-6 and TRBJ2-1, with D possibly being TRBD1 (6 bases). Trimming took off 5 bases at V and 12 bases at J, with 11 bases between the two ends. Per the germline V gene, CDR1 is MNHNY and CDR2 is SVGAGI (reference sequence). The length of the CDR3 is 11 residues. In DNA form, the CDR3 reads TGTGCCAGCAGTATACAGGGTTGGCAGTTCTTC. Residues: CASSIQGWQFF.